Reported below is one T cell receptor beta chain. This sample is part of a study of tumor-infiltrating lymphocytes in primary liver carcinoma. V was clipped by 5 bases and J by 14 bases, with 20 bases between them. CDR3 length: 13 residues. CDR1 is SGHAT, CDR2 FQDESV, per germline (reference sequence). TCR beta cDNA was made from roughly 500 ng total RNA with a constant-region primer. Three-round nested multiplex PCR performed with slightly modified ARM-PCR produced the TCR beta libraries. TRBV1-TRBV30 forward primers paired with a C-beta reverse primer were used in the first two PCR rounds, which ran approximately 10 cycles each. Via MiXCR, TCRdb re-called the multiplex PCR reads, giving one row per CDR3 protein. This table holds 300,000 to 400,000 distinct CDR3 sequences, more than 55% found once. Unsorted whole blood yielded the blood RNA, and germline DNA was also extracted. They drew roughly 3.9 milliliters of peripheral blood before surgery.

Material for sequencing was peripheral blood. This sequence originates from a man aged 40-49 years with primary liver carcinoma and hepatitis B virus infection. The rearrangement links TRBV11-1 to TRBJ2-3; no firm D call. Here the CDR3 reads CASSPTTAHALYF. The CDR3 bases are TGTGCCAGCAGCCCCACGACCGCCCATGCGCTGTATTTT.